This T cell receptor (beta chain) was sequenced in a study of T cell responses to AZD1222 COVID-19 vaccine. Study-wide points: Donors were chiefly white British, with a greater number of females, and clonal diversity was perhaps underestimated. Nearly half of spike-specific TCRs reportedly go after variant regions that carry no mutations. Seropositivity was recorded at baseline in only 6 or 7 AZD1222 recipients. Spike-spanning, vaccine-associated CD4 TCRs were dominant at 160-218 and 743-854.

Comments on this clone: Its antigen is unknown.

This CDR3 spans 15 amino acids. In germline, CDR1 is SGHTA, CDR2 FQGTGA. The trim removed 2 bases at V and 6 bases at J, leaving 4 bases unmatched. TCRdb keeps only in-frame clones here, not all; method: immunoSEQ multiplex PCR. Here the sample spans under 140,000 clones, nearly 90% being singletons. The chain links TRBV7-3 to TRBJ2-1, with TRBD2 identical over 10 bases. Sample: peripheral blood, taken on day 0 of AZD1222 vaccination. This clonotype was sampled from an adult in good health. The CDR3 coding sequence is TGTGCCAGCAGCTTAGCTAGCGGGAGCCCCAATGAGCAGTTCTTC. Residues: CASSLASGSPNEQFF.